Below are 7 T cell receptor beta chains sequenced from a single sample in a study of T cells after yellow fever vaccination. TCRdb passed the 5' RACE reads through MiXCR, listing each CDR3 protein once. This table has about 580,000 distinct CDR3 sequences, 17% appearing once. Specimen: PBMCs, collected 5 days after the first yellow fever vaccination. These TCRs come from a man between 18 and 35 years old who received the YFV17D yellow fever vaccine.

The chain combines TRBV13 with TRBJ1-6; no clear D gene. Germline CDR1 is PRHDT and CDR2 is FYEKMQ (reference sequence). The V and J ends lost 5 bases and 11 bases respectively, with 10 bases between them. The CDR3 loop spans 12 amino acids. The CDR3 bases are TGTGCCAGCAGCCCGCAGACACCACCCCTCCACTTT. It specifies CASSPQTPPLHF.

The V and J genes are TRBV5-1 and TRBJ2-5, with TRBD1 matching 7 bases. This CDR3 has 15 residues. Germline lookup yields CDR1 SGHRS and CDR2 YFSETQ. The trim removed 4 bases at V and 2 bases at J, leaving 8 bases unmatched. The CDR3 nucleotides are TGCGCCAGCAGCCACGGGACAGCCCTACAAGAGACCCAGTACTTC. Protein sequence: CASSHGTALQETQYF.

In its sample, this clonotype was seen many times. For the CDR3, the DNA is TGTGCCAGCAGCCCCGGGGGACAAGTGGCGCAGCAGTACTTC. It translates to CASSPGGQVAQQYF. The chain links TRBV5-8 to TRBJ2-7; D may correspond to TRBD1 or TRBD2 (6 bases each). The ends were cut back, 4 bases at V and 8 bases at J, with 19 bases in the middle. Per the germline V gene, CDR1 is SGHTS and CDR2 is YDEGEE. The CDR3 is 14 residues long. The variable domain in full, with the rest retrieved from reference TRBV5-8 and TRBJ2-7, is EAGVTQSPTHLIKTRGQQATLRCSPISGHTSVYWYQQALGLGLQFLLWYDEGEERNRGNFPPRFSGRQFPNYSSELNVNALELEDSALYLCASSPGGQVAQQYFGPGTRLTVT.

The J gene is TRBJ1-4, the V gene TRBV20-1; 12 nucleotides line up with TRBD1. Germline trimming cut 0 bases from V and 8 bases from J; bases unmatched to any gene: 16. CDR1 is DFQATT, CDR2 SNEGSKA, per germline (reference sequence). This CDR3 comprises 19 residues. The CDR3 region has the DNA TGCAGTGCTAGAGATCTGTCTCGGGACAGGGGGCCCTTTGGAGAAAAACTGTTTTTT. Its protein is CSARDLSRDRGPFGEKLFF.

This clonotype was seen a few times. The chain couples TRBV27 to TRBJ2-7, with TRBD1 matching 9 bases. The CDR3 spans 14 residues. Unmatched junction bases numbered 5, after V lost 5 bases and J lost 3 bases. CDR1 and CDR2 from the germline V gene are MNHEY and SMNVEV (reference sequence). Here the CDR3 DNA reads TGTGCCAGCAGTCGCTGGGGACAGGGCTACGAGCAGTACTTC. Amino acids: CASSRWGQGYEQYF.

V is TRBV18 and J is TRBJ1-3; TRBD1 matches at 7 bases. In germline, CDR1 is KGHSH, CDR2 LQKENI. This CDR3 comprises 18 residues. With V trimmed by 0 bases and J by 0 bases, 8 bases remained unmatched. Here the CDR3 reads CASSPPSTTGISGNTIYF. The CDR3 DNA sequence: TGTGCCAGCTCACCACCCAGCACGACAGGGATCTCTGGAAACACCATATATTTT.

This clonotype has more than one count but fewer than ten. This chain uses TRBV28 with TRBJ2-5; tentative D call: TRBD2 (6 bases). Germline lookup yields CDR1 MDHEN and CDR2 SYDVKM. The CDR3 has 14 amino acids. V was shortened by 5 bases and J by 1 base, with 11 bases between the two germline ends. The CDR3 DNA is TGTGCCAGCAGTCCGAGGAGGGTCCAAGAGACCCAGTACTTC. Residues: CASSPRRVQETQYF. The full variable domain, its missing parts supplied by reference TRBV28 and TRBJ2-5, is DVKVTQSSRYLVKRTGEKVFLECVQDMDHENMFWYRQDPGLGLRLIYFSYDVKMKEKGDIPEGYSVSREKKERFSLILESASTNQTSMYLCASSPRRVQETQYFGPGTRLLVL.